Here is one T cell receptor beta chain with its context. Its cognate antigen is unknown. This specimen comes from a study of tumor-infiltrating lymphocytes in localized non-small cell lung cancer. Overall study context: Several tumor histologies, both smoking statuses, and some post-neoadjuvant chemotherapy samples were included. Study-level findings and limits: Technical variation could not be separated from intratumor heterogeneity here. IM1 and IM2 tumors showed no difference in T-cell fraction. Only some patients had TCR sequencing, depending on available tissue.

Clones were sequenced by immunoSEQ multiplex PCR, and TCRdb holds only the in-frame ones, with some missing. The table has about 5,500 clones, about four fifths seen once. There are 14 residues in the CDR3. Germline lookup yields CDR1 MNHNS and CDR2 SASEGT. Trimming removed 7 bases from V and 9 bases from J, with 22 bases in between. This sequence joins TRBV6-1 and TRBJ2-7; D gene ambiguous. Sequencing input: lung tumor tissue. This TCR was sampled from a human donor with non-small cell lung cancer. DNA of the CDR3: TGTGCCAGCATCAGGCAACAGCTGGCTAGAGTGCAGTACTTC. This translates into CASIRQQLARVQYF.